Below, 5 T cell receptor beta chains from the same sample are listed, as sequenced in a study of CD8+CD57+ T cells in acquired aplastic anemia. CDR3 and TCR beta VDJ profiling relied on genomic DNA as the template. TCRdb processed the reads anew with MiXCR; each CDR3 protein has one entry. The table shows around 170,000 distinct CDR3 sequences, with under 55% occurring only once. The material sequenced was sorted CD4+, CD8+, or CD8+CD57+ T cells (not recorded which) from PBMCs. The receptor source for this set is a human donor in good health.

DNA of the CDR3: TGTGCCAGCAGTGAAGCGCGAGACAGGTTAATGCCCCTCCACTTT. Protein product: CASSEARDRLMPLHF. The V gene is TRBV6-1, the J gene TRBJ1-6; D possibly corresponds to TRBD1 (6 bases). V was cut by 0 bases and J by 13 bases, with 16 bases left in between. Germline assignment: CDR1 MNHNS and CDR2 SASEGT. The CDR3 runs to 15 residues.

The count of this clonotype is one. The conserved phenylalanine or tryptophan normally closing the CDR3 is absent here, so this likely arose from a read error. V is TRBV7-7 and J is TRBJ2-7; the D is unclear. The CDR3 extends over 15 amino acids. Trimming cost V 1 base and J 0 bases, with 10 bases left between them. Germline CDR1 and CDR2: SSHAT and FNYEAQ (reference sequence). CDR3 DNA sequence: TGTGCCAGCAGCTTAGTAGGACCCAGCTCCTACGAGCAGTACCTC. Translating it yields CASSLVGPSSYEQYL.

This clonotype was detected ten times or more. V usage is TRBV19 and J usage is TRBJ2-2; the D is unclear. The CDR3 sequence is 16 residues long. V shed 1 base and J shed 1 base, with 10 bases lying between them. Germline lookup yields CDR1 LNHDA and CDR2 SQIVND (reference sequence). In nucleotides, the CDR3 is TGTGCCAGTAGTATAGGTCGGTTGGGGAACACCGGGGAGCTGTTTTTT. Protein product: CASSIGRLGNTGELFF.

This rearrangement joins TRBV6-1 to TRBJ1-4; possibly TRBD1 for D (5 bases). Germline V gives CDR1 MNHNS, CDR2 SASEGT. Trimming took 0 bases from V and 4 from J, leaving 9 bases between them. The CDR3 is made up of 15 amino acids. This CDR3 reads CASSEAGTINEKLFF. CDR3 coding DNA: TGTGCCAGCAGTGAAGCGGGGACCATTAATGAAAAACTGTTTTTT.

V and J are TRBV29-1 and TRBJ1-4, with D perhaps matching TRBD1 (6 bases). The germline V gene encodes CDR1 SQVTM and CDR2 ANQGSEA. This CDR3 is 13 amino acids long. V lost 2 bases to trimming and J lost 6 bases, with 10 bases between them. The DNA for the CDR3 is TGCAGCGTTGAACGCAGGGGTGATGAAAAACTGTTTTTT. Its protein is CSVERRGDEKLFF.